The present T cell receptor beta chain was sequenced within a study of Ad26.COV2.S vaccination and SARS-CoV-2 variants. About the research overall: Recipients of Ad26.COV2.S got it intramuscularly, once or twice 56 days apart. Whole-study findings and limits: Analytic work on TCR breadth and depth might have understated the full extent of total T cell responses.

Details on this clone: The antigen remains undetermined. The same CDR3 also results from other DNA sequences found in this sample.

Repertoires were generated with immunoSEQ multiplex PCR, while TCRdb's copy carries only in-frame clones and drops some. The sample records roughly 680,000 clones, 70% to 90% being singletons. The CDR3 consists of 15 residues. The germline gives CDR1 KGHSH, CDR2 LQKENI. The ends were cut back, 0 bases at V and 5 bases at J, with 13 bases in the middle. As to treatment: some 20 received Ad26.COV2.S at low or high dose, single or two shots; roughly five received placebo; per-sample allocation not given. On day 63 after the first injection, vaccine and placebo recipients gave samples. The V gene is TRBV18, the J gene TRBJ1-2; a possible D gene is TRBD1 (5 bases). The sample was peripheral blood, taken in a trial of Ad26.COV2.S vaccine versus placebo. The origin of this receptor is a person between 18 and 65 years old who received the Ad26.COV2.S COVID-19 vaccine or a placebo. The CDR3 region is CASSPPAEGEYGYTF. The CDR3 DNA sequence: TGTGCCAGCTCACCACCAGCGGAAGGGGAATATGGCTACACCTTC.